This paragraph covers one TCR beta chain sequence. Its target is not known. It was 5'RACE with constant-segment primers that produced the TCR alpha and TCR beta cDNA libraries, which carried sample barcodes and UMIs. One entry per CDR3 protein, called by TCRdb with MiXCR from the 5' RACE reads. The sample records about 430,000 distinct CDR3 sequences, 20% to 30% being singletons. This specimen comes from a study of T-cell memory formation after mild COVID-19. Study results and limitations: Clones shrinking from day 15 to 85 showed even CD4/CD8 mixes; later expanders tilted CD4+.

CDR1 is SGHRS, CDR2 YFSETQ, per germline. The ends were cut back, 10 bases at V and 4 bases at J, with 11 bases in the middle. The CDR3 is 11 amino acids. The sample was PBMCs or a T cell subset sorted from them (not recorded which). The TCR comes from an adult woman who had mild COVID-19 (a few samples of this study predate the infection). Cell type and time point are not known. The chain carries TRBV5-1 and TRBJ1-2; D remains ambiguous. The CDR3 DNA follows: TGCGCCTCCAGAAGGACCTATGGCTACACCTTC. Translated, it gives CASRRTYGYTF.